Sequencing of this TCR beta chain was carried out in a study of T cell responses to AZD1222 COVID-19 vaccine. Broader study findings: Spike-specific TCRs gained breadth and depth after people received two AZD1222 doses.

The CDR3 contains 14 residues. CDR1 and CDR2 (germline): SGHNT, YYREEE (reference sequence). Trimming removed 2 bases from V and 4 bases from J, with 10 bases in between. The protocol was immunoSEQ multiplex PCR, while the TCRdb copy is restricted to in-frame clones and leaves out a portion. The sample lists 150,000 to 200,000 clones, 80% to 90% occurring once. With respect to this clone: Its antigen is undetermined.

The sequencing here drew on peripheral blood, taken on day 0 of AZD1222 vaccination. The chain recombines TRBV5-4 with TRBJ1-5, with D perhaps TRBD1 (5 bases). The TCR comes from an adult in good health. CDR3 region: CASSFSGGNQPQHF. In DNA form, the CDR3 reads TGTGCCAGCAGCTTTTCGGGGGGAAATCAGCCCCAGCATTTT. Complete variable domain (other parts from reference TRBV5-4 and TRBJ1-5): ETGVTQSPTHLIKTRGQQVTLRCSSQSGHNTVSWYQQALGQGPQFIFQYYREEENGRGNFPPRFSGLQFPNYSSELNVNALELDDSALYLCASSFSGGNQPQHFGDGTRLSIL.